This is a list of T cell receptor beta chains from one sample in a study of blood T cell repertoires in COVID-19. Assay used: immunoSEQ multiplex PCR; TCRdb lists only in-frame clones, some missing. Here the sample spans about 40,000 clones, 75% to 90% being singletons. The sequencing sample was made of peripheral blood. These receptors originate from a woman in her 70s with acute or convalescent COVID-19. Each CDR3 is given with its conserved first and last residue. D genes are given only for firm matches.

>TRBV4-3|TRBD1|TRBJ1-4
CASSLGKTGGNEKLFF
TGCGCCAGCAGCCTGGGAAAGACAGGGGGTAATGAAAAACTGTTTTTT
>TRBV6-2/TRBV6-3|-|TRBJ1-5
CASSYEGFAQPQHF
TGTGCCAGCAGTTACGAGGGCTTCGCGCAGCCCCAGCATTTT
>TRBV11-2|TRBD1|TRBJ2-5
CASSLRGRETQYF
TGTGCCAGCAGCTTAAGGGGGCGAGAGACCCAGTACTTC
>TRBV19|-|TRBJ2-4
CASSIGALAKNIQYF
TGTGCCAGTAGTATCGGTGCACTAGCCAAAAACATTCAGTACTTC
>TRBV4-3|-|TRBJ2-2
CASSQEPQVNTGELFF
TGCGCCAGCAGCCAAGAGCCACAGGTGAACACCGGGGAGCTGTTTTTT
>TRBV7-8|-|TRBJ2-5
CASSSTGFETQYF
TGTGCCAGCAGCTCTACAGGGTTCGAGACCCAGTACTTC
>TRBV7-2|-|TRBJ2-3
CASSLVVANTDTQYF
TGTGCCAGCAGCTTAGTTGTAGCCAACACAGATACGCAGTATTTT
>TRBV9|-|TRBJ2-1
CASSVASGGYNEQFF
TGTGCCAGCAGCGTAGCCAGCGGTGGGTACAATGAGCAGTTCTTC
>TRBV5-1|TRBD2|TRBJ2-3
CASRPFIGIAGGSSTDTQYF
TGCGCCAGCAGACCGTTCATCGGGATAGCGGGAGGCTCTAGCACAGATACGCAGTATTTT
>TRBV9|-|TRBJ1-2
CASSVGGEGRAGYTF
TGTGCCAGCAGCGTAGGGGGCGAAGGTCGCGCTGGCTACACCTTC
>TRBV11-2|TRBD1|TRBJ1-2
CASSLGQGGYGYTF
TGTGCCAGCAGCTTAGGACAGGGGGGCTATGGCTACACCTTC
>TRBV7-3|TRBD1|TRBJ2-1
CASNSRDSDEQFF
TGTGCCAGCAACTCCCGGGACAGCGATGAGCAGTTCTTC
>TRBV9|TRBD2|TRBJ2-6
CASSPSGGKWSGANVLTF
TGTGCCAGCAGCCCTTCGGGGGGAAAATGGTCTGGGGCCAACGTCCTGACTTTC
>TRBV11-3|-|TRBJ1-1
CASSSRVSEAFF
TGTGCCAGCAGCTCCAGGGTATCTGAAGCTTTCTTT
>TRBV4-3|-|TRBJ1-1
CASRADSLNTEAFF
TGCGCCAGCAGAGCGGACAGCTTGAACACTGAAGCTTTCTTT
>TRBV19|TRBD1|TRBJ1-6
CASSIRDRGSLNSPLHF
TGTGCCAGTAGTATCCGGGACAGGGGGAGTTTAAATTCACCCCTCCACTTT
>TRBV4-3|TRBD1|TRBJ2-5
CASSQVGGGETQYF
TGCGCCAGCAGCCAAGTAGGGGGCGGGGAGACCCAGTACTTC